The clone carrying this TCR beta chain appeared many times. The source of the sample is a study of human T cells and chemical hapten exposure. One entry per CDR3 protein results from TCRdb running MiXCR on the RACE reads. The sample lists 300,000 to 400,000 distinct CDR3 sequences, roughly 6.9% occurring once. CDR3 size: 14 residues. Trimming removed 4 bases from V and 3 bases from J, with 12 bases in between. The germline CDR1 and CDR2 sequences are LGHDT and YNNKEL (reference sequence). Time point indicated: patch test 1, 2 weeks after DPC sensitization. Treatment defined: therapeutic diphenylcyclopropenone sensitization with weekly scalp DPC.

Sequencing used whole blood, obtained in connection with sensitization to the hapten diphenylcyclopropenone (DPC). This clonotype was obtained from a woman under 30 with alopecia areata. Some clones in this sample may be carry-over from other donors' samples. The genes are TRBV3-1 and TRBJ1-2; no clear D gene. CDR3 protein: CASSRGRFDYGYTF. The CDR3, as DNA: TGTGCCAGCAGCCGCGGGCGGTTTGACTATGGCTACACCTTC.